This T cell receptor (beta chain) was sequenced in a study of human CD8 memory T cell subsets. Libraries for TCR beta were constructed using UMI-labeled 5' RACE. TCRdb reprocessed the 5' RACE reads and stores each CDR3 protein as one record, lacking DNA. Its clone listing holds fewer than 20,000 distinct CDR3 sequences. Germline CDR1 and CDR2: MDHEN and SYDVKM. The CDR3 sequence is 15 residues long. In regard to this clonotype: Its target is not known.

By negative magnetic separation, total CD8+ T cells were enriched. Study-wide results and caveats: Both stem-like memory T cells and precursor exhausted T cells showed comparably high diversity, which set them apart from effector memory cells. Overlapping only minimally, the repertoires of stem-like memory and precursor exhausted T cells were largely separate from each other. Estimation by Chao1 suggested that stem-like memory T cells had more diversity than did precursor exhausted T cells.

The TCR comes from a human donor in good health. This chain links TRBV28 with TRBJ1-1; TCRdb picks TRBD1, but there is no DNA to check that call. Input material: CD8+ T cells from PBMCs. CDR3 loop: CASSPKIGGRDEAFF.